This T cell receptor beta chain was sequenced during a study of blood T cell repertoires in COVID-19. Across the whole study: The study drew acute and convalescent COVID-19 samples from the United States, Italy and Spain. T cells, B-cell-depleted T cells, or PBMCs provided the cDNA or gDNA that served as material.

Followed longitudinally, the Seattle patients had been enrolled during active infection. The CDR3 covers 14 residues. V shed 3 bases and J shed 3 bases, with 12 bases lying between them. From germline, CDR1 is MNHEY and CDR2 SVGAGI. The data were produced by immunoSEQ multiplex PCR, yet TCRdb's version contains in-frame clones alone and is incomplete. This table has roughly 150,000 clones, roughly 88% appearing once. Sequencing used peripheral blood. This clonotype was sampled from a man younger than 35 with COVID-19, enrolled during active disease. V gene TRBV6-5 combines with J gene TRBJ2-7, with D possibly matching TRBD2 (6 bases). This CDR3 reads CASSYHGSGYEQYF. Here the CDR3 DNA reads TGTGCCAGCAGTTATCACGGGAGTGGCTACGAGCAGTACTTC.